This TCR beta chain originates from a study of T cells after yellow fever vaccination. Notes on this clonotype: Its specificity is unknown.

Germline loops: CDR1 MNHEY, CDR2 SVGEGT. V gave up 4 bases and J gave up 5 bases; unmatched junction bases: 9. The CDR3 contains 16 residues. Template-switching 5'RACE yielded the TCR cDNA; a universal primer site and UMIs were added in the process. TCRdb fed the 5' RACE reads into MiXCR, producing one record per CDR3 protein. Of 300,000 to 350,000 distinct CDR3 sequences in the sample, over 3.5% were seen once. The study's findings and limits: In FACS-sorted repertoires, abundant clonotypes from the bulk population could appear as contaminants. Clonotype sharing between CD4 and CD8 compartments was small.

The sample in question was PBMCs, obtained 15 days after the yellow fever booster vaccination. The J gene is TRBJ2-7, the V gene TRBV6-2 or TRBV6-3; 12 nucleotides match TRBD2. This receptor was taken from a man younger than 35 who received the YFV17D yellow fever vaccine. This CDR3 is CASSFQPGLAGDEQYV. CDR3 bases: TGTGCCAGCAGTTTTCAACCGGGACTAGCGGGTGACGAGCAGTACGTC.